Given below is one TCR beta chain in context. This sample was taken from a study of blood T cell repertoires in COVID-19. The repertoire was sequenced with immunoSEQ multiplex PCR; TCRdb's copy has only in-frame clones and lacks some. The data hold about 26,000 clones, with nearly 90% observed a single time. The sample consisted of peripheral blood. This sequence was found in a man in his 70s with acute or convalescent COVID-19.

CDR3 bases: TGTGCCACCAGTGCGGCTAGCGGGAGTCGGTACAATGAGCAGTTCTTC. Translated: CATSAASGSRYNEQFF. This chain joins TRBV24-1 and TRBJ2-1; 10 nucleotides line up with TRBD2. The length of the CDR3 is 16 residues. V dropped 5 bases and J dropped 4; count of bases not matched to a gene: 7. Germline values: CDR1 KGHDR, CDR2 SFDVKD.